This T cell receptor (beta chain) was retrieved from a study of spatial heterogeneity in lung cancer. Study summary: Alpha-chain sequences were consistently detected less often than beta-chain sequences.

Every individual TCR cDNA molecule carried its own unique molecular identifier, which allowed correction of PCR and sequencing errors. A single record per CDR3 protein comes from TCRdb applying MiXCR to the 5' RACE reads. The sample shows over 9,500 distinct CDR3 sequences, 3.5% to 5% of them seen only once. The germline gives CDR1 DFQATT, CDR2 SNEGSKA (reference sequence). There are 13 residues in the CDR3. With 5 bases removed from V and 0 bases from J, the gap between germline ends came to 5 bases. Time point meaning: sample taken at primary tumor resection. The authors sequenced whole RNA from tumor, nontumor lung or frozen PBMC without sorting. Donation came from about 72 patients with untreated early-stage non-small cell lung cancer. This clonotype has ten or more counts.

The source material was normal lung tissue next to the tumor, sampled at surgery. V usage is TRBV20-1 and J usage is TRBJ2-6; no clear D. This sequence originates from a male donor with early-stage non-small cell lung cancer. CDR3 region: CSASPSGANVLTF. In DNA form, the CDR3 reads TGCAGTGCTTCGCCCTCTGGGGCCAACGTCCTGACTTTC.